The 14 T cell receptor beta chains given below trace back to one sample, sequenced in a study of glioma-infiltrating T cells. TCR alpha and beta CDR3 regions were amplified from RNA using iRepertoire nested multiplex PCR. TCRdb fed the multiplex PCR reads into MiXCR, producing one record per CDR3 protein. The sample yields about 130,000 distinct CDR3 sequences, around a quarter seen once. The sample consisted of glioma tissue, nonneoplastic brain tissue, or PBMCs (not recorded which). Source of these receptors: a human donor with low-grade glioma or glioblastoma, undergoing nonglioma brain surgery, or in good health (not recorded which).

In nucleotides, the CDR3 is TGTGCCACCAGCACCGGAGGGAACTATGGCTACACCTTC. Encoded protein: CATSTGGNYGYTF. The chain joins TRBV24-1 to TRBJ1-2; D uncertain. Trimming took 7 bases from V and 2 from J, leaving 10 bases between them. The CDR3 sequence is 13 residues long. Germline CDR1 and CDR2: KGHDR and SFDVKD.

This clonotype was counted only a few times. The CDR3 DNA is TGTGCCAGCTCACGACAGGGGCGCGACACTGAAGCTTTCTTT. Its translation is CASSRQGRDTEAFF. The chain employs TRBV18 and TRBJ1-1, with 8 bases that match TRBD1. The CDR3 runs to 14 residues. Per the germline V gene, CDR1 is KGHSH and CDR2 is LQKENI. Trimming at V came to 4 bases and at J to 3 bases, leaving 4 bases not matched to a gene.

This clonotype was observed a single time. Possible read error: a much larger clone is one base away. The chain recombines TRBV20-1 with TRBJ1-1, with 11 bases identical to TRBD1. Germline values: CDR1 DFQATT, CDR2 SNEGSKA (reference sequence). This CDR3 is 12 amino acids long. With 6 bases clipped from V and 8 bases from J, the junction kept 5 bases outside the gene matches. The CDR3 here is CSAKRDRGEAFF. The DNA for the CDR3 is TGCAGTGCCAAACGGGACAGGGGGGAAGCTTTCTTT.

About this clonotype: A much larger clone sits a single nucleotide away, making a read error possible. The rearrangement uses TRBV20-1 and TRBJ1-6; no firm D call. Per germline, CDR1 DFQATT and CDR2 SNEGSKA (reference sequence). The CDR3 is made up of 14 amino acids. The CDR3 sequence is CSSRVGRPNSPLHF. CDR3 DNA sequence: TGCAGTTCTAGGGTGGGTAGGCCTAATTCACCCCTCCACTTT.

The CDR3 is CASSQDRLDRGLGYTF. The CDR3 DNA follows: TGCGCCAGCAGCCAAGATCGGTTGGACAGGGGGCTCGGCTACACCTTC. The rearrangement uses TRBV4-1 and TRBJ1-2, with 11 positions matching TRBD1. Germline assignment: CDR1 MGHRA and CDR2 YSYEKL. V lost 0 bases to trimming and J lost 8 bases; unmatched junction nucleotides: 8. CDR3 size: 16 residues.

This chain links TRBV2 with TRBJ1-2; tentatively, D is TRBD1 (5 bases). Trimming left V 7 bases short and J 2 bases short, with 11 bases between. Germline lookup yields CDR1 SNHLY and CDR2 FYNNEI. CDR3 length equals 13 residues. The CDR3 loop reads CASTGDGNYGYTF. As DNA, the CDR3 is TGTGCCAGCACTGGGGACGGGAACTATGGCTACACCTTC.

Many counts were recorded for this clonotype. V gene TRBV12-3 or TRBV12-4 combines with J gene TRBJ1-1; TRBD1 aligns across 8 bases. V gave up 6 bases and J gave up 7 bases; unmatched junction bases: 7. This CDR3 contains 13 residues. CDR3 nucleotides: TGTGCCAGCAGCGACAGGGGAAAAATTGAAGCTTTCTTT. It is translated as CASSDRGKIEAFF.

This clonotype was found many times. The chain recombines TRBV20-1 with TRBJ2-5; D is unresolved. The CDR3 totals 14 residues. Trimming shortened V by 0 bases and J by 4 bases, and 12 bases separated the two germline ends. Germline V gene sequence: CDR1 DFQATT, CDR2 SNEGSKA (reference sequence). CDR3 DNA sequence: TGCAGTGCTAGAGATCTCGGTTACTTAGAGACCCAGTACTTC. Protein: CSARDLGYLETQYF.

The chain uses TRBV29-1 and TRBJ2-1, with D possibly TRBD1 on 5 matching bases. The ends were cut back, 6 bases at V and 9 bases at J, with 12 bases in the middle. The CDR3 is 11 residues long. Germline CDR1 is SQVTM and CDR2 is ANQGSEA. The CDR3 DNA follows: TGCAGCGTAGCCAGGGTCCTTGAGCAGTTCTTC. Translating it yields CSVARVLEQFF.

The chain uses TRBV27 and TRBJ1-1, with 10 bases that match TRBD1. J lost 4 bases, V lost 5 bases, and 7 bases had no gene match. Germline V gene sequence: CDR1 MNHEY, CDR2 SMNVEV (reference sequence). This CDR3 is built from 15 residues. The DNA of the CDR3 is TGTGCCAGCAGTCCCTTGGGACAGGGGTTCACTGAAGCTTTCTTT. It codes for CASSPLGQGFTEAFF.

The chain has TRBV7-9 and TRBJ1-1; D gene ambiguous. Germline CDR1 reads SEHNR; CDR2 reads FQNEAQ (reference sequence). CDR3 size: 15 residues. V was trimmed by 5 bases and J by 0 bases, leaving 13 bases between them. The CDR3 protein is CASSPSLGLNTEAFF. The CDR3 region has the DNA TGTGCCAGCAGCCCCTCCCTGGGGTTGAACACTGAAGCTTTCTTT.

This clonotype was seen a few times. This chain joins TRBV12-3 or TRBV12-4 and TRBJ1-5; perhaps TRBD1 as D (5 bases). V was trimmed by 4 bases and J by 2 bases, leaving 15 bases between them. The CDR3 is 16 residues long. The CDR3 here is CASSSRGGGRNQPQHF. Here the CDR3 DNA reads TGTGCCAGCAGTTCCCGCGGGGGTGGACGCAATCAGCCCCAGCATTTT.

This clonotype was observed a few times. The chain links TRBV7-2 to TRBJ2-3; 11 bases map to TRBD2. This CDR3 spans 18 amino acids. The V gene end was trimmed by 2 bases and the J gene end by 0 bases; junction bases not matched to a gene: 7. Germline V lookup: CDR1 SGHTA, CDR2 FQGNSA. CDR3 sequence reads: CASSLRASGGMSTDTQYF. The DNA for the CDR3 is TGTGCCAGCAGCTTACGGGCTAGCGGGGGGATGAGCACAGATACGCAGTATTTT.

About this clonotype: A much larger clone sits a single nucleotide away, making a read error possible. The chain joins TRBV2 to TRBJ1-1; 7 bases align to TRBD1. Germline CDR1 and CDR2: SNHLY and FYNNEI. The CDR3 has 14 residues. The DNA of the CDR3 is TGTGCCAGCAGAACCGGGACAGCCAACACTGAAGCTCTCTTT. Protein: CASRTGTANTEALF.